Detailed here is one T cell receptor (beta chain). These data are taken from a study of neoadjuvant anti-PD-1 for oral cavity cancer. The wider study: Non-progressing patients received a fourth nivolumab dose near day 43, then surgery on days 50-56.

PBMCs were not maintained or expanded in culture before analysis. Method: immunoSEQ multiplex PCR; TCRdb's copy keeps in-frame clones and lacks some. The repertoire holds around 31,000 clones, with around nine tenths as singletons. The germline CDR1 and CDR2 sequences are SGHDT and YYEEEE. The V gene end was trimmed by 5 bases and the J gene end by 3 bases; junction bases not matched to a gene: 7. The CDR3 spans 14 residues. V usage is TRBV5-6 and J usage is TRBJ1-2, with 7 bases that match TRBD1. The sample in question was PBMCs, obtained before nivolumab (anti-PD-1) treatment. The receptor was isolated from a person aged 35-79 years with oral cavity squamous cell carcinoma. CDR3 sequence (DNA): TGTGCCAGCAGAAGACAGGGTAATCACTATGGCTACACCTTC. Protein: CASRRQGNHYGYTF.